This section outlines one T cell receptor beta chain sequence together with its context. This clone has a single count. The clone's antigen remains unknown. There are no base qualities to consult, and no much larger clone falls within one base. The sample originates from a study of blood T cell repertoires in COVID-19 (dated by TCRdb to 2019 to 2021). General notes on the study: The collaborator samples originated in the United States, Italy and Spain and spanned the acute and convalescent phases of COVID-19. The material from the prospective study consisted of cDNA or gDNA derived from T cells, B-cell-depleted T cells, or PBMCs. Subjects who had been exposed to COVID-19, were actively infected with it, or had recovered from it provided the deeply sampled blood TCRbeta repertoires that made up the dataset. The repertoires were made available in a free public database intended to serve as a resource for research on the immune response to SARS-CoV-2. The samples were drawn from the first 160 participants of the ongoing ImmuneRACE study and from 950 to 1,500 subjects provided by 6 global collaborators. Sample metadata almost always included a de-identified subject ID, COVID-19 status, age in years and sex. Where HLA class I and class II types were available, the types were taken from metadata supplied by the sample provider, not from assay-based typing.

The CDR3 numbers 12 residues from cysteine through phenylalanine. Only the CDR3 DNA is retained, 36 bases long and in frame from the first base. The trim is 1 base for V and 5 bases for J, with a gap of 4 bases between the germline ends. One collaborating source in Seattle enrolled patients while the patients were actively infected and followed the patients over time throughout the course of disease. The collaborating institutions used their own protocols to collect whole blood in K2EDTA tubes. For TCRbeta analysis, collaborators shipped samples as frozen whole blood, isolated PBMCs, or DNA extracted from either of those sample types. TCRbeta CDR3 regions were amplified from genomic DNA by means of the immunoSEQ Assay, a bias-controlled multiplex PCR. The published analysis was carried out like this. The number of nucleated cells in each sample was estimated from the amplification of reference gene primers within the assay. Sequence reads were collapsed and filtered to measure the absolute abundance of every unique TCRbeta CDR3 rearrangement. For each sample, productive Simpson clonality was calculated by taking the square root of Simpson's diversity index across productive rearrangements. Here the immuneACCESS table is served through TCRdb, limited to in-frame sequences with V and J called. Missing clones are a known gap in these copies; in checked studies unresolved V genes cover under half, and the rest lacks a known reason. For V, J and clone size, that table is used; D and trimming come from the DNA. Across this sample there are 540,000 or so clones, with 85% to 90% seen only once. The ten largest clones represent 7.8% of the sample.

The study at large found these results: Clinical and demographic metadata were provided uncurated, with the amount varying by source and participant.

This TCR was recovered from a woman in her forties or fifties with COVID-19, enrolled during active disease. The sequence joins TRBV12-3 or TRBV12-4 to TRBJ2-3, with no reliable assignment of the D segment. The sample was peripheral blood. The CDR3 corresponds to CASSLERDTQYF. The bases read TGTGCCAGCAGTTTAGAGAGAGATACGCAGTATTTT.